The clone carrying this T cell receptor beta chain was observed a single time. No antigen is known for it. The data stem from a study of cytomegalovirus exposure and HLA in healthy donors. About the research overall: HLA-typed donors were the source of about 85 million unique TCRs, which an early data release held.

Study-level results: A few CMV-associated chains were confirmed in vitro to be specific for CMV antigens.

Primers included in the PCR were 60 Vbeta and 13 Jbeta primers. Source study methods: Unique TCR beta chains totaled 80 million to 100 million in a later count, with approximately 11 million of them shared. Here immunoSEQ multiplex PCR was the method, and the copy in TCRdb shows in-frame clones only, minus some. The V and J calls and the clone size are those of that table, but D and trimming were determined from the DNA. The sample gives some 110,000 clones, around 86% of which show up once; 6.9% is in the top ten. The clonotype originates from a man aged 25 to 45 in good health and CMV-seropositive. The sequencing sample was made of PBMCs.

CDR3 nucleotide sequence: TGCGCCAGCAGCTCAAGTGGTTCCTTGGACAGGGGATATGAGACCCAGTACTTC. As protein: CASSSSGSLDRGYETQYF. V usage is TRBV5-1 and J usage is TRBJ2-5, with TRBD1 identical over 9 bases. This CDR3 region has 18 residues. Germline V gene lookup returns CDR1 SGHRS and CDR2 YFSETQ. V gave up 3 bases and J gave up 5 bases; unmatched junction bases: 17.